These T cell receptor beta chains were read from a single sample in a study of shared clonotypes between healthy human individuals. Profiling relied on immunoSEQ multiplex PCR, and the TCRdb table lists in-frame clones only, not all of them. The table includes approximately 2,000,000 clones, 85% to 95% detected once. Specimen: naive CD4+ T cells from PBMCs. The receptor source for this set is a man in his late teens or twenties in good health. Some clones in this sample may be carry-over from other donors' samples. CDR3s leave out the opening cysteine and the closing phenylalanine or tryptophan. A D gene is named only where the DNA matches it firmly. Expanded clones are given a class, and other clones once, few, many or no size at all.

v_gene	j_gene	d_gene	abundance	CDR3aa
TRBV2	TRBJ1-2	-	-	ASSEARYGYT
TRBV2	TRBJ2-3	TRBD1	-	ASSPGQLIADTQY
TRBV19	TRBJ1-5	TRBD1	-	ASSDRASNQPQH
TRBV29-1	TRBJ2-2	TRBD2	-	SAFGGRPEAGELF
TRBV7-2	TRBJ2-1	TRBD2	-	ASSKGLAGGGDEQF
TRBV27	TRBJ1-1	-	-	ASSLWGGASGTEAF
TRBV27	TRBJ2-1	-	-	ASRPRGRNNEQF
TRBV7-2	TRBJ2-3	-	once	ASRSPPSLGSS
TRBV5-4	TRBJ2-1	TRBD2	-	ASSEGTSGTVWQF
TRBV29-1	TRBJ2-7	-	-	SAQAGASYEQY
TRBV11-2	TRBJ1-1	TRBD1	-	ASSRQGSYTEAF
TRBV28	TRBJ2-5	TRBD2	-	ASSPGGHRSQETQY
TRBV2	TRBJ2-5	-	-	ASRLRTGTIQETQY
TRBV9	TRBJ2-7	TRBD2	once	ASSARAGTTPEQY
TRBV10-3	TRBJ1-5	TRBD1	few	AIRGQGDNQPQH
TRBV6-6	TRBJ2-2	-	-	ASSYSGNTGELF
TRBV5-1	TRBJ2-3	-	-	ASSPGQISTDTQY
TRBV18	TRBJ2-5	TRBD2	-	ASSPPPRTSGMETQY
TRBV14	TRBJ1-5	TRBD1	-	ASSEKGTGEYSNQPQH
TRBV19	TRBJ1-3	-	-	ASEALSAGNTIY
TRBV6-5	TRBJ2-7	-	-	ASSAGGSGKYEQY
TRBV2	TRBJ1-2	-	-	ASSEEASGGYT
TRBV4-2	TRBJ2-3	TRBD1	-	ASSPGQGEDTQY
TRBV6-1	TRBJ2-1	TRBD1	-	ASKRTGYNEQF
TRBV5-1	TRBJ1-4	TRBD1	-	ASSLMNRDSNEKLF
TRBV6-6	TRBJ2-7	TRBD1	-	ASSYGTADYEQY
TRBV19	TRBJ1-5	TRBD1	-	ASSILPGQGNQPQH
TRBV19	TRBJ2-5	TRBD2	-	ASSTSGTETQY
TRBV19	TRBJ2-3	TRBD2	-	ASSIRGEGHGDTQY